The 25 T cell receptor beta chains listed next were all sequenced from one sample in a study of blood T cell repertoires in COVID-19. This table comes from immunoSEQ multiplex PCR, and its TCRdb copy is limited to in-frame clones, with some not included. Of around 200,000 clones listed, about 90% are singletons. Sample: peripheral blood. The receptors here all came from a woman aged 45-60 years with acute or convalescent COVID-19.

The CDR3 loop reads CASSYRQGGIEAFF. The CDR3 coding sequence is TGTGCCAGCAGTTACAGGCAAGGGGGTATTGAAGCTTTCTTT. This chain links TRBV6-2 or TRBV6-3 with TRBJ1-1; D may be TRBD1 (6 bases). V lost 2 bases and J 7 bases, leaving 14 bases between the germline ends. Germline CDR1 is MNHEY and CDR2 is SVGEGT. The CDR3 totals 14 residues.

This clone showed up just once. The CDR3 is CASSLRQGEWETQYF. CDR3 in DNA: TGTGCCAGCAGCCTCCGCCAGGGGGAGTGGGAGACCCAGTACTTC. The V and J genes are TRBV7-9 and TRBJ2-5; 7 nucleotides agree with TRBD1. Unmatched junction bases numbered 11, after V lost 5 bases and J lost 5 bases. There are 15 residues in the CDR3. CDR1 SEHNR and CDR2 FQNEAQ come from the germline V gene (reference sequence). Complete variable domain (other parts from reference TRBV7-9 and TRBJ2-5): DTGVSQNPRHKITKRGQNVTFRCDPISEHNRLYWYRQTLGQGPEFLTYFQNEAQLEKSRLLSDRFSAERPKGSFSTLEIQRTEQGDSAMYLCASSLRQGEWETQYFGPGTRLLVL.

This chain connects TRBV18 to TRBJ1-2; D is possibly TRBD1 (6 bases). Between the trimmed V and J ends, which lost 9 bases and 5 bases, there was a span of 13 bases. The length of the CDR3 is 12 residues. Germline loops: CDR1 KGHSH, CDR2 LQKENI. Written as DNA, the CDR3 is TGTGCCAGTTCCGGGACACCATATGGCTACACCTTC. It encodes CASSGTPYGYTF.

V usage is TRBV4-1 and J usage is TRBJ2-3, with a tentative D call TRBD2 (5 bases). The germline V gene has CDR1 MGHRA and CDR2 YSYEKL. V was clipped by 0 bases and J by 2 bases, with 15 bases between them. The length of the CDR3 is 17 residues. The CDR3 reads CASSQDQERSFTDTQYF. The DNA for the CDR3 is TGCGCCAGCAGCCAAGATCAGGAGCGGTCCTTCACAGATACGCAGTATTTT.

This clone was detected only once. The V call is TRBV5-4, the J call TRBJ1-2; D unresolved. The germline V gene has CDR1 SGHNT and CDR2 YYREEE (reference sequence). V dropped 3 bases and J dropped 0 bases, with 15 bases sitting between them. This CDR3 region has 16 residues. In DNA, the CDR3 is TGTGCCAGCAGCTCAAAGCCGGGGTCCACTAACTATGGCTACACCTTC. Residues: CASSSKPGSTNYGYTF.

The genes are TRBV24-1 and TRBJ2-5; D call uncertain. Germline V CDR1 and CDR2: KGHDR, SFDVKD. This CDR3 has 15 residues. The V gene lost 0 bases and the J gene lost 2 bases, with 9 bases spanning the gap. The CDR3 is CATSDLSDQQETQYF. As DNA, the CDR3 is TGTGCCACCAGTGATTTGTCAGATCAGCAAGAGACCCAGTACTTC.

The chain carries TRBV6-2 or TRBV6-3 and TRBJ1-2; 9 bases align to TRBD1. J gave up 4 bases and V 2 bases, and 5 bases lay outside the gene matches. The CDR3 loop spans 15 amino acids. Germline values: CDR1 MNHEY, CDR2 SVGEGT. The CDR3, as DNA: TGTGCCAGCAGTTACGCCGGGACAGGGACCTATGGCTACACCTTC. As protein: CASSYAGTGTYGYTF.

This rearrangement joins TRBV19 to TRBJ1-5; D gene ambiguous. The CDR3 runs to 13 residues. Germline CDR1 is LNHDA and CDR2 is SQIVND (reference sequence). V dropped 6 bases and J dropped 0 bases, with 6 bases sitting between them. Written as DNA, the CDR3 is TGTGCCAGTAGGGCAGATAGCAATCAGCCCCAGCATTTT. Its protein is CASRADSNQPQHF.

V is TRBV28 and J is TRBJ1-6, with unresolved D. Trimming pared 5 bases from V and 8 bases from J, leaving 10 bases between. Germline V gene data show CDR1 as MDHEN and CDR2 as SYDVKM. The CDR3 spans 13 residues. The CDR3 sequence: CASSPHPDSPLHF. The CDR3 DNA follows: TGTGCCAGCAGTCCCCACCCGGATTCACCCCTCCACTTT.

This clone was counted a few times. The chain links TRBV24-1 to TRBJ2-1; 8 bases agree with TRBD2. The CDR3 extends over 15 amino acids. Germline V gives CDR1 KGHDR, CDR2 SFDVKD. J was trimmed by 7 bases and V by 6 bases; bases with no gene match: 10. The CDR3 is CATSLTGGPVNEQFF. Written as DNA, the CDR3 is TGTGCCACCAGTCTTACGGGAGGGCCCGTGAATGAGCAGTTCTTC.

This clone appeared a few times. The rearrangement links TRBV5-1 to TRBJ2-1; 7 nucleotides align to TRBD1. The length of the CDR3 is 15 residues. The J segment lost 3 bases and the V segment lost 0 bases, leaving 3 bases of the junction unmatched. Looked up from germline, CDR1 is SGHRS and CDR2 is YFSETQ. In DNA form, the CDR3 reads TGCGCCAGCAGCTTGGGAGGGACAGTCTACAATGAGCAGTTCTTC. Its translation: CASSLGGTVYNEQFF. Filled out from reference TRBV5-1 and TRBJ2-1, the complete variable domain reads KAGVTQTPRYLIKTRGQQVTLSCSPISGHRSVSWYQQTPGQGLQFLFEYFSETQRNKGNFPGRFSGRQFSNSRSEMNVSTLELGDSALYLCASSLGGTVYNEQFFGPGTRLTVL.

This chain connects TRBV3-1 (or the pseudogene TRBV3-2) to TRBJ2-1; 8 bases fit TRBD2. The CDR3 runs 15 residues. V gave up 5 bases and J gave up 4 bases; unmatched junction bases: 7. From germline, CDR1 is LGHDT and CDR2 YNNKEL (reference sequence). CDR3 sequence (DNA): TGTGCCAGCAGCGCACCGGGACTAGGGTACAATGAGCAGTTCTTC. As protein: CASSAPGLGYNEQFF.

The chain couples TRBV3-1 (or the pseudogene TRBV3-2) to TRBJ2-2, with a possible D match to TRBD1 (6 bases). This CDR3 is built from 13 residues. V lost 5 bases to trimming and J lost 5 bases, with 9 bases between them. The V gene's germline CDR1 is LGHDT and CDR2 YNNKEL (reference sequence). The CDR3 is CASSFTGTGELFF. CDR3 sequence (DNA): TGTGCCAGCAGCTTTACAGGGACCGGGGAGCTGTTTTTT.

The J gene is TRBJ1-2, the V gene TRBV3-1 (or the pseudogene TRBV3-2); 7 bases match TRBD1. Germline V gene sequence: CDR1 LGHDT, CDR2 YNNKEL (reference sequence). J lost 14 bases, V lost 0 bases, and 12 bases had no gene match. This CDR3 spans 14 amino acids. The chain's CDR3 is CASSQDGDRPWRTF. In nucleotides, the CDR3 is TGTGCCAGCAGCCAAGATGGGGACAGACCTTGGAGGACCTTC.

The gene calls are TRBV5-1 and TRBJ1-2; TRBD1 matches 7 bases. V shed 3 bases, J shed 7 bases, and the junction held 15 bases outside the gene matches. The CDR3 covers 16 residues. Germline V gene lookup returns CDR1 SGHRS and CDR2 YFSETQ. The CDR3 DNA reads as TGCGCCAGCAGCTCTCTCACTCCTGACCGGACAGGTGGCTACACCTTC. Protein: CASSSLTPDRTGGYTF.

This chain connects TRBV5-1 to TRBJ1-1; D is perhaps TRBD1 (6 bases). V lost 1 base to trimming and J lost 0 bases, with 19 bases between them. The germline CDR1 and CDR2 sequences are SGHRS and YFSETQ. The CDR3 is made up of 18 amino acids. CDR3 sequence reads: CASSLPEQGSHMNTEAFF. The CDR3 DNA reads TGCGCCAGCAGCTTGCCCGAACAGGGAAGTCACATGAACACTGAAGCTTTCTTT.

This clone was seen a single time. V usage is TRBV9 and J usage is TRBJ2-1; 7 positions match TRBD2. V lost 2 bases, J lost 4 bases, and 6 bases stayed unmatched. The CDR3 spans 15 residues. Germline V gives CDR1 SGDLS, CDR2 YYNGEE. The DNA for the CDR3 is TGTGCCAGCAGCGTGGGGGGGGTTCAGTACAATGAGCAGTTCTTC. It codes for CASSVGGVQYNEQFF.

V is TRBV6-6 and J is TRBJ2-3; a weak D match, TRBD1 (6 bases). Trimming removed 6 bases at V and 5 bases at J, with 21 bases between. The germline CDR1 and CDR2 sequences are MNHNY and SVGAGI (reference sequence). This CDR3 has 16 residues. This CDR3 is CASRSAWVGGEDTQYF. As DNA, the CDR3 is TGTGCCAGCAGATCGGCCTGGGTAGGGGGAGAAGATACGCAGTATTTT.

This chain joins TRBV5-8 and TRBJ2-3, with TRBD1 as a possible D gene (6 bases). V was cut by 8 bases and J by 3 bases, with 19 bases left in between. The CDR3 has 15 residues. Germline CDR1 SGHTS, CDR2 YDEGEE. Written as DNA, the CDR3 is TGTGCCAGTTCCCTCCTTCTCCAGGGGACAGATACGCAGTATTTT. Amino acids: CASSLLLQGTDTQYF.

The chain is built from TRBV2 and TRBJ1-5, with 8 bases fitting TRBD1. Germline trimming cut 0 bases from V and 6 bases from J; bases unmatched to any gene: 10. This CDR3 has 17 amino acids. The germline V gene encodes CDR1 SNHLY and CDR2 FYNNEI. This CDR3 reads CASSEAFRTGFTQPQHF. As DNA, the CDR3 is TGTGCCAGCAGTGAAGCCTTTAGGACAGGGTTTACTCAGCCCCAGCATTTT.

The chain joins TRBV19 to TRBJ2-6; TRBD1 matches 7 bases. This CDR3 is 15 amino acids long. Germline lookup yields CDR1 LNHDA and CDR2 SQIVND (reference sequence). V lost 4 bases and J lost 1; bases outside the gene matches: 1. CDR3 amino acids: CASSRQGSGANVLTF. The CDR3 DNA is TGTGCCAGTAGTAGACAGGGTTCTGGGGCCAACGTCCTGACTTTC.

This chain uses TRBV4-3 with TRBJ1-3; D may be TRBD1 (5 bases). The germline V and J ends were trimmed by 0 bases and 2 bases, with 8 bases remaining between them. Germline CDR1 reads LGHNA; CDR2 reads YSLEER. This CDR3 has 15 residues. This CDR3 reads CASSQEGQPGNTIYF. The CDR3 DNA is TGCGCCAGCAGCCAAGAGGGGCAGCCTGGAAACACCATATATTTT.

This clone was seen a handful of times. The J gene is TRBJ2-3, the V gene TRBV11-3, with TRBD2 matching 9 bases. CDR1 and CDR2 from the germline V gene are SGHNT and YENEEA. This CDR3 has 15 amino acids. V gave up 5 bases and J gave up 1 base; unmatched junction bases: 4. The CDR3 DNA is TGTGCCAGCAGCCCCAGACTAGCGGGCACAGATACGCAGTATTTT. It encodes CASSPRLAGTDTQYF.

The chain couples TRBV15 to TRBJ1-4, with 10 bases lining up with TRBD1. Unmatched junction bases numbered 8, after V lost 5 bases and J lost 8 bases. CDR1 is LNHNV and CDR2 is YYDKDF in the germline V gene (reference sequence). The CDR3 totals 15 residues. The CDR3 DNA sequence: TGTGCCACCAGCGCCGCAGACAGGGGGCAAGAAAAACTGTTTTTT. Its translation: CATSAADRGQEKLFF.

This clone was recorded at least ten times. The genes are TRBV19 and TRBJ2-1, with 8 bases identical to TRBD1. Germline V lookup: CDR1 LNHDA, CDR2 SQIVND (reference sequence). CDR3 length equals 14 residues. V dropped 5 bases and J dropped 6; count of bases not matched to a gene: 6. In DNA, the CDR3 is TGTGCCAGTAGTCCGGGACAGGCTGGCAATGAGCAGTTCTTC. Protein product: CASSPGQAGNEQFF.